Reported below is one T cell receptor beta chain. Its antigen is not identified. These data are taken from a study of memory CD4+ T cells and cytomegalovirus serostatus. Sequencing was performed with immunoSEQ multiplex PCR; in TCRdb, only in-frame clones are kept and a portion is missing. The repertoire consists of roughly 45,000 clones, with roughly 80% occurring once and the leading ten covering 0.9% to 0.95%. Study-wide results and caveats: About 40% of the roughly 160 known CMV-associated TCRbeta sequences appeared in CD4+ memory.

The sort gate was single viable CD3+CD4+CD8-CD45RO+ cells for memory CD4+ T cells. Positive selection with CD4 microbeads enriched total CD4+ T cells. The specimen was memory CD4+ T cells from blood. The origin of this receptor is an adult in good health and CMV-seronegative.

The CDR3 sequence is CATSRDPAVTYEQYF. The CDR3 bases are TGTGCCACCAGCAGAGATCCGGCAGTCACCTACGAGCAGTACTTC. The gene calls are TRBV15 and TRBJ2-7; D not certain. The CDR3 is 15 residues long. Germline V gene data show CDR1 as LNHNV and CDR2 as YYDKDF (reference sequence). Trimming stripped 0 bases from V and 2 bases from J, with 11 bases between.